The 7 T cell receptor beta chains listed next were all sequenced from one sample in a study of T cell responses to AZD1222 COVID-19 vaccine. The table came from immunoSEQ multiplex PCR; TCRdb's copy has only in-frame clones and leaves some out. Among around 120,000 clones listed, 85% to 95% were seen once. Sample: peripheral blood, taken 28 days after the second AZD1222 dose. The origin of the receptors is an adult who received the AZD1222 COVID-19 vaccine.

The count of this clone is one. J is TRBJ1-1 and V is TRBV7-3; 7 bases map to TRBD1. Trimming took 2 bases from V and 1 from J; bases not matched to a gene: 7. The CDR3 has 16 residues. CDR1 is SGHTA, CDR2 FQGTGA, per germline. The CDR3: CASSLARTGENTEAFF. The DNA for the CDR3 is TGTGCCAGCAGCTTAGCAAGAACAGGGGAGAACACTGAAGCTTTCTTT.

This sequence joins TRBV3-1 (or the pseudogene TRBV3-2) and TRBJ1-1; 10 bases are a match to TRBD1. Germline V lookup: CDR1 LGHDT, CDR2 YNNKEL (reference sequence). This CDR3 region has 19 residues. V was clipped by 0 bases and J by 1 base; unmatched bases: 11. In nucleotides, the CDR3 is TGTGCCAGCAGCCAAGATGGGATCCGGACAGGGGGGAGGAACACTGAAGCTTTCTTT. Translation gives CASSQDGIRTGGRNTEAFF.

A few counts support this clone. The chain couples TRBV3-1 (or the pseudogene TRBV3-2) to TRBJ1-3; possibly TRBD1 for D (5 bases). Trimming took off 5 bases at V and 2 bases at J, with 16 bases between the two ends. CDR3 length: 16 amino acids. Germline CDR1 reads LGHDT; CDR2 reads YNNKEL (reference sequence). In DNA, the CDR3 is TGTGCCAGCAGCTTTCAACCTGGCAGGGCTGGAAACACCATATATTTT. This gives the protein CASSFQPGRAGNTIYF.

Here the CDR3 DNA reads TGTGCCAGCAGCCCCGGGACGGCAAACACCGGGGAGCTGTTTTTT. It translates to CASSPGTANTGELFF. This chain joins TRBV5-4 and TRBJ2-2, with D perhaps being TRBD1 or TRBD2 (5 bases each). Germline lookup yields CDR1 SGHNT and CDR2 YYREEE (reference sequence). V gave up 4 bases and J gave up 2 bases, with 12 bases separating them. The CDR3 extends over 15 amino acids. Combining the CDR3 with reference TRBV5-4 and TRBJ2-2 gives the whole variable domain ETGVTQSPTHLIKTRGQQVTLRCSSQSGHNTVSWYQQALGQGPQFIFQYYREEENGRGNFPPRFSGLQFPNYSSELNVNALELDDSALYLCASSPGTANTGELFFGEGSRLTVL.

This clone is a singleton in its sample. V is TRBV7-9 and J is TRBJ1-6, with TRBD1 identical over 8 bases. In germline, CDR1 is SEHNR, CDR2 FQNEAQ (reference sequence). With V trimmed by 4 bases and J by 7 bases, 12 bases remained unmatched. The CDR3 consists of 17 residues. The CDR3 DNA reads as TGTGCCAGCAGCTCCTGGGGCGGACAGGGCAGCAATTCACCCCTCCACTTT. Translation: CASSSWGGQGSNSPLHF. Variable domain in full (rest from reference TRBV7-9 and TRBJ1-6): DTGVSQNPRHKITKRGQNVTFRCDPISEHNRLYWYRQTLGQGPEFLTYFQNEAQLEKSRLLSDRFSAERPKGSFSTLEIQRTEQGDSAMYLCASSSWGGQGSNSPLHFGNGTRLTVT.

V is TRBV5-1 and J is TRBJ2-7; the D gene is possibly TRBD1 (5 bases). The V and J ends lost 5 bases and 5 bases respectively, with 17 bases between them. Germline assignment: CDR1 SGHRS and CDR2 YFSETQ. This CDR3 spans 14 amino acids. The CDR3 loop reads CASSQGRNLDEQYF. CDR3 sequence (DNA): TGCGCCAGCAGTCAGGGTCGTAATCTGGACGAGCAGTACTTC. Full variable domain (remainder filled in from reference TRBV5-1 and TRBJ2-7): KAGVTQTPRYLIKTRGQQVTLSCSPISGHRSVSWYQQTPGQGLQFLFEYFSETQRNKGNFPGRFSGRQFSNSRSEMNVSTLELGDSALYLCASSQGRNLDEQYFGPGTRLTVT.

CDR3 sequence (DNA): TGTGCCAGCAGCTCCAGGACTAGTTCCGGGGAGCTGTTTTTT. This sequence encodes CASSSRTSSGELFF. This rearrangement joins TRBV9 to TRBJ2-2; TRBD2 aligns across 7 bases. Germline CDR1 and CDR2: SGDLS and YYNGEE. J was trimmed by 6 bases and V by 4 bases; bases with no gene match: 6. The CDR3 runs to 14 residues.